A single sample gave rise to the 23 T cell receptor beta chains below, sequenced in a study of blood T cells in healthy people across ages (dated by TCRdb to between 2015 and 2017). The receptor library was made with 5' RACE. The data were produced on an Illumina HiSeq 2500. A second PCR of roughly 6 to 11 cycles was performed with a sample-barcoded 5' primer and a J-beta primer mix. In TCRdb, the public reads were trimmed at Q25 with fastp and aligned with MiXCR, with productive beta chains retained. CDR3 protein sequences are deduplicated, and each keeps its most common genes and DNA. The sample table holds under 2 million distinct CDR3 sequences, of which roughly 32% were seen once. The ten largest clones add up to about 11% of the sample. Input material: blood. These receptors were collected from a woman between 25 and 40 years old in good health.

V gene TRBV6-1 combines with J gene TRBJ2-5, with 7 bases matching TRBD1. After removal of 5 bases from V and 1 base from J, the junction contained 7 bases not matched to a gene. The CDR3 is made up of 15 amino acids. The germline gives CDR1 MNHNS, CDR2 SASEGT. The CDR3 is CASSPGQNLQETQYF. CDR3 in DNA: TGTGCCAGCAGTCCGGGACAGAACCTCCAAGAGACCCAGTACTTC.

In this sample, this clonotype turned up many times. The chain combines TRBV20-1 with TRBJ2-7; 7 bases fit TRBD1. Germline CDR1 and CDR2: DFQATT and SNEGSKA (reference sequence). The CDR3 loop spans 13 amino acids. The V gene end was trimmed by 3 bases and the J gene end by 2 bases; junction bases not matched to a gene: 4. The CDR3 DNA sequence: TGCAGTGCTAGCGACAGGGATCCCTACGAGCAGTACTTC. This codes for CSASDRDPYEQYF.

The chain couples TRBV6-1 to TRBJ1-1; D unresolved. This CDR3 spans 15 amino acids. Germline assignment: CDR1 MNHNS and CDR2 SASEGT. The germline V and J ends were trimmed by 7 bases and 3 bases, with 18 bases remaining between them. The CDR3 DNA sequence: TGTGCCAGCACCCTAAGGAGGTTAGCGGACACTGAAGCTTTCTTT. Its translation: CASTLRRLADTEAFF.

This rearrangement joins TRBV20-1 to TRBJ1-5; a weak D match, TRBD1 (6 bases). The CDR3 covers 13 residues. Germline V gene lookup returns CDR1 DFQATT and CDR2 SNEGSKA (reference sequence). Trimming removed 6 bases from V and 3 bases from J, with 12 bases in between. The CDR3 bases are TGCAGTGCCAACTACAGGGACAATCAGCCCCAGCATTTT. Its translation is CSANYRDNQPQHF.

The chain joins TRBV20-1 to TRBJ1-1, with D possibly being TRBD1 (5 bases). The CDR3 is 16 amino acids. Per the germline V gene, CDR1 is DFQATT and CDR2 is SNEGSKA (reference sequence). V was trimmed by 6 bases and J by 5 bases, leaving 25 bases between them. This CDR3 reads CSAPRLDAGDGTEAFF. DNA of the CDR3: TGCAGTGCACCGAGACTCGACGCGGGGGATGGGACTGAAGCTTTCTTT.

The rearrangement links TRBV28 to TRBJ1-5; no definite D call. The CDR3 extends over 12 amino acids. V shed 5 bases and J shed 7 bases, with 9 bases lying between them. The germline V gene has CDR1 MDHEN and CDR2 SYDVKM. The CDR3 bases are TGTGCCAGCAGTATCCCGGAGCAGCCCCAGCATTTT. This encodes CASSIPEQPQHF.

This clonotype was recorded once. The junction and the germline gene differ at one end; a read error may be behind it. The CDR3 loop reads CAGSLGQGGEQYF. The CDR3 bases are TGTGCCGGCAGTTTGGGGCAGGGGGGCGAGCAGTACTTC. The gene calls are TRBV27 and TRBJ2-7, with a tentative D call TRBD1 (7 bases). The CDR3 spans 13 residues. Germline CDR1 is MNHEY and CDR2 is SMNVEV (reference sequence).

The sample holds a few counts of this clonotype. This chain joins TRBV7-6 and TRBJ2-6; weak D call: TRBD1 (6 bases). CDR1 is SGHVS, CDR2 FNYEAQ, per germline. The CDR3 covers 18 residues. Trimming took off 1 base at V and 1 base at J, with 14 bases between the two ends. CDR3 region: CASSLVRGHRSGANVLTF. The CDR3, as DNA: TGTGCCAGCAGCTTAGTTAGGGGACACCGATCTGGGGCCAACGTCCTGACTTTC.

The V gene is TRBV7-9, the J gene TRBJ2-3, with 8 bases aligning to TRBD2. This CDR3 spans 14 amino acids. Trimming took 5 bases from V and 5 from J; bases not matched to a gene: 6. The germline V gene encodes CDR1 SEHNR and CDR2 FQNEAQ (reference sequence). CDR3 bases: TGTGCCAGCAGCATTGGGACTAGGGTAGATACGCAGTATTTT. It yields the protein CASSIGTRVDTQYF.

In regard to this clonotype: One junction end does not reproduce the germline sequence, and a read error may be involved. The rearrangement joins TRBV7-9 to TRBJ2-7, with D possibly TRBD1 on 6 matching bases. In germline, CDR1 is SEHNR, CDR2 FQNEAQ (reference sequence). The length of the CDR3 is 14 residues. Written as DNA, the CDR3 is TGTGTCAGCAGCTTAGCAGGGGCACACGGCGAGCAGTACTTC. It is translated as CVSSLAGAHGEQYF.

The chain links TRBV24-1 to TRBJ1-1, with D uncertain. V gave up 2 bases and J gave up 0 bases, with 6 bases separating them. The length of the CDR3 is 14 residues. Germline assignment: CDR1 KGHDR and CDR2 SFDVKD. The CDR3 coding sequence is TGTGCCACCAGTGATTCCGATGTGAACACTGAAGCTTTCTTT. Translated, it gives CATSDSDVNTEAFF.

The DNA of the CDR3 is TGCAGTGCTAGCGGGGGGGCCTTTGAGCAGTTCTTC. Protein product: CSASGGAFEQFF. The rearrangement joins TRBV20-1 to TRBJ2-1; 8 bases are a match to TRBD2. The trim removed 3 bases at V and 9 bases at J, leaving 4 bases unmatched. In germline, CDR1 is DFQATT, CDR2 SNEGSKA (reference sequence). The CDR3 contains 12 residues.

This chain connects TRBV7-2 to TRBJ1-2; D remains unclear. Germline-derived CDR1 and CDR2 are SGHTA and FQGNSA. This CDR3 is built from 12 residues. The V end was cut by 2 bases, the J end by 10 bases, with 11 bases between. The CDR3, as DNA: TGTGCCAGCAGCTTATTGGGCGATGACTACACCTTC. Its translation is CASSLLGDDYTF.

This sequence joins TRBV6-1 and TRBJ2-7; possibly TRBD1 for D (5 bases). The V and J ends lost 10 bases and 3 bases respectively, with 19 bases between them. The CDR3 covers 14 residues. From germline, CDR1 is MNHNS and CDR2 SASEGT. The CDR3 coding sequence is TGTGCCAACAATGCATACAGGTCAGGCTACGAGCAGTACTTC. It translates to CANNAYRSGYEQYF.

The chain is built from TRBV20-1 and TRBJ2-7; TRBD1 might be the D (5 bases). The V gene lost 1 base and the J gene lost 2 bases, with 12 bases spanning the gap. Per germline, CDR1 DFQATT and CDR2 SNEGSKA (reference sequence). This CDR3 contains 14 residues. CDR3 coding DNA: TGCAGTGCTAGAGCCCAGGGTCCCCCCTACGAGCAGTACTTC. This translates into CSARAQGPPYEQYF.

This clonotype has ten or more counts. This chain joins TRBV29-1 and TRBJ1-1; D unclear. The CDR3 has 13 amino acids. Germline V CDR1 and CDR2: SQVTM, ANQGSEA. V was cut by 0 bases and J by 8 bases, with 13 bases left in between. CDR3 in amino acids: CSVEDRWQNEAFF. The CDR3 DNA reads as TGCAGCGTTGAAGATCGGTGGCAGAACGAAGCTTTCTTT.

This clonotype appeared many times. The chain links TRBV4-1 to TRBJ2-1; the match to TRBD2 covers 11 bases. This CDR3 comprises 15 residues. CDR1 and CDR2 (germline): MGHRA, YSYEKL. With 4 bases clipped from V and 11 bases from J, the junction kept 10 bases outside the gene matches. In nucleotides, the CDR3 is TGCGCCAGCAGCCCTGGACTACTAGCGGGGGACAAGCAGTTCTTC. Its protein product is CASSPGLLAGDKQFF.

V usage is TRBV6-1 and J usage is TRBJ2-5, with 8 bases aligning to TRBD1. Trimming took 7 bases from V and 2 from J; bases not matched to a gene: 12. Looked up from germline, CDR1 is MNHNS and CDR2 is SASEGT. This CDR3 has 16 amino acids. The CDR3 sequence: CASKVEQGALQETQYF. The CDR3 DNA reads as TGTGCCAGCAAGGTGGAGCAGGGGGCCCTACAAGAGACCCAGTACTTC.

This clonotype showed up just a few times. This may arise from a read error, as a much more abundant clone is one base away. The chain employs TRBV29-1 and TRBJ2-1; tentatively, D is TRBD1 (5 bases). This CDR3 region has 13 residues. CDR1 is SQVTM, CDR2 ANQGSEA, per germline. Here the CDR3 DNA reads TGCTGCGTTGAAGACCCCAGGGAAAATGAGCAGTTCTTC. Translated: CCVEDPRENEQFF.

This clonotype has a count of ten or more. V and J are TRBV29-1 and TRBJ2-5; D possibly matches TRBD1 or TRBD2 (6 bases each). The CDR3 is made up of 12 amino acids. V shed 3 bases and J shed 3 bases, with 8 bases lying between them. Germline values: CDR1 SQVTM, CDR2 ANQGSEA. CDR3 sequence reads: CSVEGGEETQYF. CDR3 DNA: TGCAGCGTTGAGGGGGGCGAAGAGACCCAGTACTTC.

The chain has TRBV25-1 and TRBJ1-2; D is ambiguous. CDR3 size: 11 residues. Trimming removed 1 base at V and 9 bases at J, with 6 bases between. Germline CDR1 reads MGHDK; CDR2 reads SYGVNS. The chain's CDR3 is CASSESVRYTF. CDR3 nucleotide sequence: TGTGCCAGCAGTGAATCTGTACGCTACACCTTC.

In its sample, this clonotype was seen a few times. The V gene is TRBV10-2, the J gene TRBJ1-4, with D uncertain. The CDR3 totals 15 residues. Germline values: CDR1 WSHSY, CDR2 SAAADI. V was trimmed by 2 bases and J by 8 bases, leaving 15 bases between them. CDR3 protein: CASSEPSTRIEKLFF. In DNA, the CDR3 is TGCGCCAGCAGTGAGCCTTCGACTCGGATAGAAAAACTGTTTTTT.

The chain links TRBV10-3 to TRBJ2-2; the D is unclear. Trimming removed 1 base at V and 4 bases at J, with 13 bases between. CDR1 is ENHRY, CDR2 SYGVKD, per germline. The CDR3 is made up of 16 amino acids. The CDR3 sequence: CAISELADPATGELFF. CDR3 DNA: TGTGCCATCAGTGAGTTGGCAGACCCGGCCACCGGGGAGCTGTTTTTT.